This is a list of T cell receptor beta chains from one sample in a study of CD8+ T cells in alopecia areata. Profiling relied on immunoSEQ multiplex PCR, and the TCRdb table lists in-frame clones only, not all of them. This sample yields some 200,000 clones, of which 58% are seen a single time; 4.5% to 6% belongs to the top ten. The sample in question was CD4+ T cells sorted from blood, obtained at week 24, from a patient treated with tofacitinib. These TCRs come from a human donor with alopecia areata. The CDR3 runs from the conserved cysteine through the conserved F or W. D genes are given only for firm matches. Clone sizes are given selectively: once, few, many, or a class where the clone is expanded.

>NA|NA|TRBJ2-1|TRBV6-6
CASSSQEGWNEQFF
TGTGCCAGCAGTTCACAAGAGGGGTGGAATGAGCAGTTCTTC
>NA|NA|TRBJ1-5|TRBV5-6
CASSLAGAGNQPQHF
TGTGCCAGCAGCTTGGCGGGGGCAGGCAATCAGCCCCAGCATTTT
>NA|NA|TRBJ2-5|TRBV7-2
CASNLLGTGETQYF
TGTGCCAGCAACTTACTCGGGACCGGAGAGACCCAGTACTTC
>TRBD1|NA|TRBJ2-6|TRBV5-4
CASSFGPGGIGGANVLTF
TGTGCCAGCAGCTTTGGGCCAGGGGGCATCGGCGGGGCCAACGTCCTGACTTTC
>NA|NA|TRBJ2-6|TRBV30
CAWMISGANVLTF
TGTGCCTGGATGATCTCTGGGGCCAACGTCCTGACTTTC
>NA|NA|TRBJ2-3|TRBV2
CASSVTGRTDTQYF
TGTGCCAGCAGTGTGACGGGGCGCACAGATACGCAGTATTTT
>TRBD1|NA|TRBJ2-5|TRBV28
CASSPQGARETQYF
TGTGCCAGCAGTCCACAGGGGGCTAGGGAGACCCAGTACTTC
>NA|NA|TRBJ1-4|TRBV13
CASSSNLRRQLFF
TGTGCCAGCAGCTCAAACCTGCGACGTCAACTGTTTTTT
>NA|NA|TRBJ1-5|TRBV18
CASSPREGGNQPQHF
TGTGCCAGCTCACCGAGGGAGGGGGGGAATCAGCCCCAGCATTTT
>NA|many|TRBJ2-1|TRBV7-9
CASRESGPYNEQFF
TGTGCCAGCAGAGAGAGCGGGCCCTACAATGAGCAGTTCTTC
>NA|NA|TRBJ2-6|TRBV19
CASRFPGANVLTF
TGTGCCAGTAGGTTCCCTGGGGCCAACGTCCTGACTTTC
>NA|once|TRBJ1-4|TRBV5-4
CASSLAGTNEKLFF
TGTGCCAGCAGCTTAGCAGGGACTAATGAAAAACTGTTTTTT
>TRBD1|few|TRBJ1-2|TRBV27
CASSGTGGTYGYTF
TGTGCCAGCAGTGGGACAGGGGGTACCTATGGCTACACCTTC
>TRBD2|NA|TRBJ2-1|TRBV27
CASSFEAGAYNEQFF
TGTGCCAGCAGTTTTGAAGCGGGGGCCTACAATGAGCAGTTCTTC
>NA|NA|TRBJ2-4|TRBV18
CASSPPGRLAKNIQYF
TGTGCCAGCTCACCACCGGGCAGGTTAGCCAAAAACATTCAGTACTTC
>TRBD1|NA|TRBJ1-5|TRBV23-1
CASSIRTGHRPQHF
TGCGCCAGCAGTATTCGGACAGGGCATAGGCCCCAGCATTTT
>NA|NA|TRBJ2-7|TRBV4-1
CASSQGWISTQYF
TGCGCCAGCAGCCAAGGGTGGATCTCAACGCAGTACTTC
>TRBD1|NA|TRBJ1-2|TRBV6-5
CASSYSPGGRGYTF
TGTGCCAGCAGTTACTCCCCAGGGGGCCGGGGCTACACCTTC
>NA|NA|TRBJ2-2|TRBV6-1
CASSAGPDTGELFF
TGTGCCAGCAGCGCGGGACCCGACACCGGGGAGCTGTTTTTT
>TRBD1|NA|TRBJ1-2|TRBV7-9
CASDMTQGTYYGYTF
TGTGCCAGCGATATGACACAGGGGACTTACTATGGCTACACCTTC
>TRBD2|NA|TRBJ2-5|TRBV7-2
CASSAWASGQETQYF
TGTGCCAGCAGCGCTTGGGCTAGCGGCCAAGAGACCCAGTACTTC
>TRBD1|NA|TRBJ1-1|TRBV4-3
CASSRHGTGIGAEAFF
TGCGCCAGCAGCCGCCACGGGACAGGGATAGGAGCTGAAGCTTTCTTT
>NA|NA|TRBJ2-5|TRBV4-1
CASSQDQRLGGSETQYF
TGCGCCAGCAGCCAAGACCAACGTCTTGGGGGTTCGGAGACCCAGTACTTC
>NA|NA|TRBJ1-1|TRBV29-1
CSVEALGQRPEAFF
TGCAGCGTTGAAGCTTTAGGACAGAGGCCTGAAGCTTTCTTT
>NA|NA|TRBJ2-4|TRBV5-1
CASSLDQGDIQYF
TGCGCCAGCAGCTTGGATCAGGGTGACATTCAGTACTTC
>NA|NA|TRBJ1-2|TRBV29-1
CSVAGLYGYTF
TGCAGCGTCGCAGGCCTTTATGGCTACACCTTC
>TRBD1|NA|TRBJ2-7|TRBV29-1
CSVGGTADLTYEQYF
TGCAGCGTTGGGGGGACAGCGGACCTTACCTACGAGCAGTACTTC
>NA|NA|TRBJ2-1|TRBV29-1
CSVEDGGTPYNEQFF
TGCAGCGTTGAAGATGGCGGTACCCCCTACAATGAGCAGTTCTTC
>NA|NA|TRBJ2-5|TRBV9
CASSVEGGSETQYF
TGTGCCAGCAGCGTAGAAGGGGGGTCGGAGACCCAGTACTTC
>NA|few|TRBJ1-6|TRBV9
CASSVAFSGDSPLHF
TGTGCCAGCAGCGTAGCGTTCTCTGGGGATTCACCCCTCCACTTT
>TRBD1|NA|TRBJ1-1|TRBV7-9
CASSPRGRDTEAFF
TGTGCCAGCAGCCCCAGGGGGAGGGACACTGAAGCTTTCTTT
>NA|few|TRBJ1-4|TRBV5-5
CASSPEILMTTNEKLFF
TGTGCCAGCAGCCCTGAGATCCTGATGACAACTAATGAAAAACTGTTTTTT
>TRBD1|few|TRBJ1-1|TRBV25-1
CASSGPGQMNTEAFF
TGTGCCAGCAGTGGACCGGGACAGATGAACACTGAAGCTTTCTTT
>NA|NA|TRBJ2-1|TRBV23-1
CASSQSRRELVDEQFF
TGCGCCAGCAGTCAATCGAGGAGGGAACTGGTCGATGAGCAGTTCTTC
>TRBD2|NA|TRBJ2-7|TRBV7-9
CASSLREDLEQYF
TGTGCCAGCAGCCTCCGGGAGGACCTCGAGCAGTACTTC
>TRBD2|few|TRBJ2-5|TRBV4-1
CASSQSPSGGQETQYF
TGCGCCAGCAGCCAATCGCCGAGCGGGGGACAAGAGACCCAGTACTTC
>TRBD1|NA|TRBJ2-1|TRBV6-6
CASSYSDRGPDNEQFF
TGTGCCAGCAGTTACTCGGACAGGGGGCCAGACAATGAGCAGTTCTTC
>NA|few|TRBJ2-3|TRBV7-8
CASSSPFVNPDTQYF
TGTGCCAGCAGCTCACCGTTTGTGAATCCAGATACGCAGTATTTT
>NA|NA|TRBJ1-2|TRBV7-6
CASSLVRPTHGYTF
TGTGCCAGCAGCTTAGTTCGGCCCACACATGGCTACACCTTC
>NA|medium-sized|TRBJ2-3|TRBV7-9
CASSFGGPSYTDTQYF
TGTGCCAGCAGCTTCGGTGGGCCGTCGTACACAGATACGCAGTATTTT
>TRBD1|NA|TRBJ1-2|TRBV5-6
CASSWDRTGMTAYGYTF
TGTGCCAGCAGCTGGGACCGGACAGGGATGACTGCCTATGGCTACACCTTC
>NA|NA|TRBJ1-1|TRBV29-1
CSVGAGWGMNTEAFF
TGCAGCGTTGGGGCAGGATGGGGTATGAACACTGAAGCTTTCTTT